The 21 T cell receptor beta chains below come from one sample, sequenced in a study of T cells after yellow fever vaccination. In TCRdb, the 5' RACE reads were re-called with MiXCR into one record per CDR3 protein. The sample has under 600,000 distinct CDR3 sequences, roughly 14% seen once. The sample consisted of PBMCs, taken on the day of the yellow fever booster vaccination. All receptors come from a man aged 25-45 years who received the YFV17D yellow fever vaccine.

The chain is built from TRBV14 and TRBJ2-7; D perhaps matches TRBD2 (5 bases). The V end was cut by 9 bases, the J end by 3 bases, with 18 bases between. Germline CDR1 and CDR2: SGHDN and FVKESK. There are 14 residues in the CDR3. CDR3 nucleotides: TGTGCCAGAACGGAGGCGGAAACTATCTACGAGCAGTACTTC. Protein sequence: CARTEAETIYEQYF.

The CDR3 reads CASSATYGGTDTQYF. DNA of the CDR3: TGTGCCAGCAGCGCCACCTACGGGGGGACAGATACGCAGTATTTT. The chain links TRBV9 to TRBJ2-3; TRBD2 aligns across 7 bases. This CDR3 is built from 15 residues. Germline V gene lookup returns CDR1 SGDLS and CDR2 YYNGEE. The junction had 7 bases not matched to a gene; V was cut back by 3 bases and J by 3 bases.

The rearrangement uses TRBV4-1 and TRBJ2-5; TRBD1 or TRBD2 may be the D gene (5 bases each). Germline V CDR1 and CDR2: MGHRA, YSYEKL. V dropped 6 bases and J dropped 6 bases, with 35 bases sitting between them. This CDR3 spans 20 amino acids. The CDR3 loop reads CASSKSDGAVSGRVMKTQYF. The CDR3 bases are TGCGCCAGCAGTAAATCGGACGGAGCGGTGTCGGGACGGGTTATGAAGACCCAGTACTTC.

In this sample, this clonotype turned up a few times. J is TRBJ2-1 and V is TRBV28, with D uncertain. Per germline, CDR1 MDHEN and CDR2 SYDVKM. This CDR3 has 13 amino acids. Trimming removed 7 bases from V and 3 bases from J, with 10 bases in between. For the CDR3, the DNA is TGTGCCAGCACTAACGGGTACTACAATGAGCAGTTCTTC. Amino acid sequence: CASTNGYYNEQFF.

The chain recombines TRBV20-1 with TRBJ2-4; TRBD2 matches 7 bases. Per germline, CDR1 DFQATT and CDR2 SNEGSKA (reference sequence). This CDR3 is 15 amino acids long. The V and J ends lost 4 bases and 0 bases, in that order; junction bases with no gene match: 6. CDR3 in DNA: TGCAGTGCTACGAGCGGGATCCCAGCCAAAAACATTCAGTACTTC. Translating gives CSATSGIPAKNIQYF.

This clonotype was recorded a few times. This sequence joins TRBV19 and TRBJ2-5; D unresolved. This CDR3 has 16 residues. The V gene's germline CDR1 is LNHDA and CDR2 SQIVND (reference sequence). V lost 3 bases and J 2 bases, leaving 16 bases between the germline ends. CDR3 region: CASSIGSFDVQETQYF. The CDR3 bases are TGTGCCAGTAGTATCGGGTCGTTCGATGTGCAAGAGACCCAGTACTTC.

A word on this clonotype: This may be a read error: a much more frequent sequence differs by one nucleotide. This sequence joins TRBV7-8 and TRBJ1-4, with D unresolved. Germline V CDR1 and CDR2: SGHVS, FQNEAQ. CDR3 size: 16 residues. The CDR3 nucleotides are TGTGCCAGCAGCTTCGGTCCGGGAGGAATGAATGAAAAACCGTTTTTT. It yields the protein CASSFGPGGMNEKPFF.

This sequence joins TRBV5-5 and TRBJ2-7; D is unclear. Germline CDR1 is SGHKS and CDR2 is YYEKEE (reference sequence). Trimming took off 4 bases at V and 5 bases at J, with 16 bases between the two ends. The CDR3 has 14 residues. As DNA, the CDR3 is TGTGCCAGCAGCCCTCCCTCCAGGATCCACGAGCAGTACTTC. It is translated as CASSPPSRIHEQYF. Supplemented by reference TRBV5-5 and TRBJ2-7, the full variable domain reads DAGVTQSPTHLIKTRGQQVTLRCSPISGHKSVSWYQQVLGQGPQFIFQYYEKEERGRGNFPDRFSARQFPNYSSELNVNALLLGDSALYLCASSPPSRIHEQYFGPGTRLTVT.

In its sample, this clonotype was seen a few times. The chain carries TRBV14 and TRBJ1-1, with D perhaps matching TRBD1 (5 bases). Germline CDR1 SGHDN, CDR2 FVKESK. The V gene lost 1 base and the J gene lost 6 bases, with 9 bases spanning the gap. The CDR3 consists of 13 residues. CDR3 sequence (DNA): TGTGCCAGCAGCCAAGGGAGGGGATCTGAAGCTTTCTTT. Translating it yields CASSQGRGSEAFF. Supplemented by reference TRBV14 and TRBJ1-1, the full variable domain reads EAGVTQFPSHSVIEKGQTVTLRCDPISGHDNLYWYRRVMGKEIKFLLHFVKESKQDESGMPNNRFLAERTGGTYSTLKVQPAELEDSGVYFCASSQGRGSEAFFGQGTRLTVV.

This clonotype has just a few counts. The V gene is TRBV11-2, the J gene TRBJ2-7; D gene ambiguous. Between the trimmed V and J ends, which lost 0 bases and 5 bases, there was a span of 8 bases. CDR3 length: 13 amino acids. Germline loops: CDR1 SGHAT, CDR2 FQNNGV. CDR3 amino acids: CASSLEKVNEQYF. The CDR3 coding sequence is TGTGCCAGCAGCTTAGAAAAAGTTAACGAGCAGTACTTC.

V usage is TRBV20-1 and J usage is TRBJ2-1; 8 positions agree with TRBD2. This CDR3 spans 11 amino acids. Germline V gene lookup returns CDR1 DFQATT and CDR2 SNEGSKA (reference sequence). With V trimmed by 6 bases and J by 8 bases, 3 bases remained unmatched. The CDR3 sequence is CSAGLADEQFF. CDR3 DNA: TGCAGTGCCGGACTAGCTGATGAGCAGTTCTTC.

This clonotype was observed a few times. V usage is TRBV6-5 and J usage is TRBJ2-7, with no clear D. The CDR3 runs to 14 residues. Trimming removed 2 bases from V and 2 bases from J, with 10 bases in between. Germline loops: CDR1 MNHEY, CDR2 SVGAGI. Here the CDR3 reads CASSYEVTTYEQYF. The CDR3 coding sequence is TGTGCCAGCAGTTACGAGGTCACTACCTACGAGCAGTACTTC.

This clonotype was counted a few times. This chain links TRBV7-3 with TRBJ2-3; no reliable D call. V was clipped by 5 bases and J by 0 bases, with 9 bases between them. This CDR3 has 14 residues. Germline CDR1 and CDR2: SGHTA and FQGTGA. The CDR3 nucleotides are TGTGCCAGCAGCCCATTAGACAGCACAGATACGCAGTATTTT. Translating it yields CASSPLDSTDTQYF.

This clonotype came up a few times. The chain employs TRBV28 and TRBJ1-2; no clear D gene. The CDR3 sequence is 12 residues long. Germline CDR1 reads MDHEN; CDR2 reads SYDVKM. V lost 5 bases, J lost 2 bases, and 6 bases lay in between. CDR3 bases: TGTGCCAGCAGTGGACCGAACTATGGCTACACCTTC. The encoded protein is CASSGPNYGYTF.

This clonotype was picked up a small number of times. This sequence joins TRBV28 and TRBJ1-5, with D maybe TRBD1 (6 bases). CDR1 and CDR2 (germline): MDHEN, SYDVKM. The CDR3 runs 16 residues. The V gene lost 2 bases and the J gene lost 3 bases, with 14 bases spanning the gap. CDR3 region: CASSLRQGNINQPQHF. In DNA form, the CDR3 reads TGTGCCAGCAGTTTACGGCAGGGGAATATCAATCAGCCCCAGCATTTT.

This clonotype was counted between two and nine times. This chain joins TRBV7-3 and TRBJ2-6, with D perhaps assigned TRBD1 or TRBD2 (6 bases each). The CDR3 runs 17 residues. Germline values: CDR1 SGHTA, CDR2 FQGTGA. V lost 5 bases to trimming and J lost 0 bases, with 14 bases between them. The CDR3 is CASSQGRGLSGANVLTF. CDR3 DNA: TGTGCCAGCAGCCAGGGACGGGGGCTCTCTGGGGCCAACGTCCTGACTTTC.

V usage is TRBV6-1 and J usage is TRBJ2-1, with TRBD1 matching over 7 bases. Germline assignment: CDR1 MNHNS and CDR2 SASEGT. The junction had 6 bases not matched to a gene; V was cut back by 6 bases and J by 1 base. This CDR3 region has 15 residues. CDR3 amino acids: CASSRQGSSYNEQFF. Written as DNA, the CDR3 is TGTGCCAGCAGCAGACAGGGTTCTTCCTACAATGAGCAGTTCTTC.

The J gene is TRBJ1-2, the V gene TRBV6-2 or TRBV6-3; no clear D gene. CDR1 and CDR2 from the germline V gene are MNHEY and SVGEGT. Trimming stripped 3 bases from V and 7 bases from J, with 12 bases between. The CDR3 has 13 residues. The CDR3 coding sequence is TGTGCCAGCAGTTATATAGGCCAAGGTGGCTACACCTTC. Translated: CASSYIGQGGYTF.

CDR3 sequence (DNA): TGTGCCAGCAGCTCTCTCGACAGGGGGAAAGTGTACTTC. The encoded protein is CASSSLDRGKVYF. This chain uses TRBV7-9 with TRBJ2-4, with TRBD1 matching 9 bases. Trimming removed 4 bases from V and 15 bases from J; junction bases left unmatched: 10. In germline, CDR1 is SEHNR, CDR2 FQNEAQ (reference sequence). The CDR3 is 13 amino acids.

This clonotype was observed a handful of times. The V call is TRBV29-1, the J call TRBJ2-7; the D is unclear. There are 11 residues in the CDR3. Trimming took 3 bases from V and 6 from J, leaving 9 bases between them. Germline V gene sequence: CDR1 SQVTM, CDR2 ANQGSEA. The CDR3 protein is CSVDVGGEQYF. The CDR3 region has the DNA TGCAGCGTTGATGTGGGCGGCGAGCAGTACTTC.

The J gene is TRBJ2-3, the V gene TRBV3-1; D gene ambiguous. From germline, CDR1 is LGHDT and CDR2 YNNKEL (reference sequence). Trimming took 4 bases from V and 0 from J, leaving 17 bases between them. This CDR3 comprises 17 residues. Here the CDR3 DNA reads TGTGCCAGCAGCCCCCTAGTTGGCAGTCGTAGCACAGATACGCAGTATTTT. Protein product: CASSPLVGSRSTDTQYF.